The clone carrying this T cell receptor (beta chain) was detected only once. The antigen remains undetermined. The time point: blood 4 weeks post-SBRT, at nephrectomy. As for treatment: 15 Gy SBRT to primary tumor, nephrectomy 4 weeks later. Nephrectomy followed 15 Gy stereotactic body radiation by 4 weeks. After SBRT, blood was collected at 2 and 4 weeks, plus baseline. Clear cell pathology was present in this patient's renal cell carcinoma. The CDR3 covers 15 residues. These data come from a study of radiation and T cells in renal cell carcinoma. Study-level findings and limits: From baseline, blood top tumor clonotypes peaked at 2 weeks post-radiation.

Produced via immunoSEQ multiplex PCR; TCRdb's table is partial and in-frame only. The sample lists around 180,000 clones, less than 90% occurring once. V usage is TRBV21-1 and J usage is TRBJ1-2. TRBV21-1 is noted as a pseudogene. The source is a woman between 45 and 65 years old with renal cell carcinoma. The sample here was blood, taken from a patient whose treatment included radiotherapy and nephrectomy. CDR3 nucleotides: TGTGCCAGCAGCGCCCATACCCCGGAGCAAGTCAGCTACACCTTC. This sequence encodes CASSAHTPEQVSYTF.